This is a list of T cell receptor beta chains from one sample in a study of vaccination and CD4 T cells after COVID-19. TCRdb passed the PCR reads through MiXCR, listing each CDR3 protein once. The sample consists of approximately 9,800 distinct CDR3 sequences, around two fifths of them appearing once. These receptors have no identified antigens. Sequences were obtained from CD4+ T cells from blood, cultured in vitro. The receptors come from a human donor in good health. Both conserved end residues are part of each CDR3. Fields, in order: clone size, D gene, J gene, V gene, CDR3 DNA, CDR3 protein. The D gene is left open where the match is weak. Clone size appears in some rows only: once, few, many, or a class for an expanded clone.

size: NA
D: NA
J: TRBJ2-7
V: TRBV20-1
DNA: TGCAGTGCTAGAGATCTTCAGTTTGAGCAGTACTTC
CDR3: CSARDLQFEQYF

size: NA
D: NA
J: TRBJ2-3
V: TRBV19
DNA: TGTGCCAGTAGCGCAGATACGCAGTATTTT
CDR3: CASSADTQYF

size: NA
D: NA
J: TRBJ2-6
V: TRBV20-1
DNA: TGCAGTGCGCAGACTTCCCCTCTCTCTGGGGCCAACGTCCTGACTTTC
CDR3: CSAQTSPLSGANVLTF

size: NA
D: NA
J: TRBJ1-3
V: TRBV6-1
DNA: TGTGCCAGCACTCGACAGGATACTCGCTCTGGAAACACCATATATTTT
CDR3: CASTRQDTRSGNTIYF

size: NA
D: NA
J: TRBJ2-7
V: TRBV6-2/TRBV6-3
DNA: TGTGCCAGCAGTAAGTCCCTTTCCTACGAGCAGCACTTC
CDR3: CASSKSLSYEQHF

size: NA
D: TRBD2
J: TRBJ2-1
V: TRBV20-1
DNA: TGCAGTGCTAGTGGACTAGCGGGAGGTTGGAATGAGCAGTTCTTC
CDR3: CSASGLAGGWNEQFF

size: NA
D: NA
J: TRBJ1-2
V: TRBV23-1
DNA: TGCGCCAGCAGTCACCCCCAAACAGGGTATGATGGCTACACCTTC
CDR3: CASSHPQTGYDGYTF

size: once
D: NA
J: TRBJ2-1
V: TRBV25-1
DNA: TGTGCCAGCAACAGGTACAATGAGCAGTTCTTC
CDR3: CASNRYNEQFF

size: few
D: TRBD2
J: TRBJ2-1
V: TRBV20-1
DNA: TGCAGTGCTAGAACTAGCGGGAATAATGAGCAGTTCTTC
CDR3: CSARTSGNNEQFF

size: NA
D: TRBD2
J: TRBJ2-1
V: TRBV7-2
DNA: TGTGCCAGCAGCTTACTAGCGGGGCCGACGCGGGAGCAGTTCTTC
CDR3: CASSLLAGPTREQFF

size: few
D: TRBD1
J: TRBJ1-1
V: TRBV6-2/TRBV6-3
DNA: TGTGCCAGCAGTCCCCTCGACAGGGGGAGGTCTGAAGCTTTCTTT
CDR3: CASSPLDRGRSEAFF

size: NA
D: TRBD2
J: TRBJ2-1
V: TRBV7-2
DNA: TGTGCCAGCAGCTTTCGTCTAGCGGGAGTGGGCAATGAGCAGTTCTTC
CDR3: CASSFRLAGVGNEQFF

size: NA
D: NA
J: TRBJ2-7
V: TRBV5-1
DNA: TGCGCCAGCGCGAGCTCCTACGAGCAGTACTTC
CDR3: CASASSYEQYF

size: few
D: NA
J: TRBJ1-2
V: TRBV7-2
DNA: TGTGCCAGCAGCTTAGCGGCGACTATTACCTATGGCTACACCTTC
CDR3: CASSLAATITYGYTF

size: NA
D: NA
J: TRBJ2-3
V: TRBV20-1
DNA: TGCAGTGGTATCAGGGGAGGGATAACAGATACGCAGTATTTT
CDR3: CSGIRGGITDTQYF

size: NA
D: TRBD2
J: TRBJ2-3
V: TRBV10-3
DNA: TGTGCCATCAGTGAAGGGACTAGCGGGATTAATACGCAGTATTTT
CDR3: CAISEGTSGINTQYF

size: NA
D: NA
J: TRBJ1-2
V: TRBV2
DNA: TGTGCCAGCATGGGTCTCTCTAACTATGGCTACACCTTC
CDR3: CASMGLSNYGYTF

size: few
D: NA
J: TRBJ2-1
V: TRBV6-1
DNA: TGTGCCAGCAGGAGGACTGCCAACAATGAGCAGTTCTTC
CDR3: CASRRTANNEQFF

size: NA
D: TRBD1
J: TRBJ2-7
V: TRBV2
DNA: TGTGCCAGCAGCCTAGGACAGGGAGGGCAGTACTTC
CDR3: CASSLGQGGQYF

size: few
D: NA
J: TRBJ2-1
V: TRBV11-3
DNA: TGTGCCAGCAGCGTCGGGGGGCCCAACTACAATGAGCAGTTCTTC
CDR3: CASSVGGPNYNEQFF

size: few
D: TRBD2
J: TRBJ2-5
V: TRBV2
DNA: TGTGCCAGCAGTAGCGGGAGGAATCAAGAGACCCAGTACTTC
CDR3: CASSSGRNQETQYF

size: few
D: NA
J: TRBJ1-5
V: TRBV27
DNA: TGTGCCAGCAGTTTACAGGTCAATAGCAATCAGCCCCAGCATTTT
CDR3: CASSLQVNSNQPQHF

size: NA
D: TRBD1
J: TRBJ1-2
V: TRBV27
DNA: TGTGCCAGCAGTATGGGACAGCATAACTATGGCTACACCTTC
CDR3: CASSMGQHNYGYTF

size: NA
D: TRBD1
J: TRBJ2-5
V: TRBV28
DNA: TGTGCCAGCAGCTCCACCCCGGGACAGGCGCCCCGTTGGGAGACCCAGTACTTC
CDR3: CASSSTPGQAPRWETQYF

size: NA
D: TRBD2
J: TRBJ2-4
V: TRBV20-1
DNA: TGCAGTGCATCAAGCGGGGGGTTAAACATTCAGTACTTC
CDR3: CSASSGGLNIQYF

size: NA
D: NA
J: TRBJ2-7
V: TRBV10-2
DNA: TGCGCCAGCAGTGACCCCCGGACATTCTACTACGAGCAGTACTTC
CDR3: CASSDPRTFYYEQYF

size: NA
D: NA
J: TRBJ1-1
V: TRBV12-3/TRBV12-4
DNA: TGTGCCAGCACCCATACACGTATGAGGACTGAAGCTTTCTTT
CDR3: CASTHTRMRTEAFF

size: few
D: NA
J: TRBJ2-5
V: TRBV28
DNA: TGTGCCAGTAAACAGGGAAAGACGTACCAAGAGACCCAGTACTTC
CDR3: CASKQGKTYQETQYF

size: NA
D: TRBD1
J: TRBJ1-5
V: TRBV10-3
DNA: TGTGCCACCGGACAGGACAATCAGCCCCAGCATTTT
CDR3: CATGQDNQPQHF

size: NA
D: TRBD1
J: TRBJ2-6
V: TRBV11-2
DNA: TGTGCCAGCAGCTTTGACAGGGGAACTGGGGCCAACGTCCTGACTTTC
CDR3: CASSFDRGTGANVLTF

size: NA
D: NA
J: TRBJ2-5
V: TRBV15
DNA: TGTGCCACCAGCAGAGATCGGGGGGAGACCCAGTACTTC
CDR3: CATSRDRGETQYF

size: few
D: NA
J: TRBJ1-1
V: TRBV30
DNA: TGTGCCTGGAGTGTACTTAGGCGGAAGAACACTGAAGCTTTCTTT
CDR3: CAWSVLRRKNTEAFF

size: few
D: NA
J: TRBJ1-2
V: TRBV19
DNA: TGTGCCAGTAGTATTGCGAAGGGTGGCTACACCTTC
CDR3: CASSIAKGGYTF

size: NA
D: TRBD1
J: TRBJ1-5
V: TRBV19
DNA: TGTGCCAGTAGTCCCGGACAGGTTAGCAATCAGCCCCAGCATTTT
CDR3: CASSPGQVSNQPQHF

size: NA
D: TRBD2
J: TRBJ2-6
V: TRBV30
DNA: TGTGCCTGGAGTGTACTCCGTGCGGGAGGCAGCTCTGGGGCCAACGTCCTGACTTTC
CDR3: CAWSVLRAGGSSGANVLTF

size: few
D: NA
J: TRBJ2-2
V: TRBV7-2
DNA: TGTGCCAGCAGCTTAGCCGGCCGTGGGGCCGGGGAGCTGTTTTTT
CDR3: CASSLAGRGAGELFF

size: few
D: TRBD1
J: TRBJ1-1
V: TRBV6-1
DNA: TGTGCCAGCAGTCGCCTCTACAGGGGAACTGAAGCTTTCTTT
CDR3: CASSRLYRGTEAFF

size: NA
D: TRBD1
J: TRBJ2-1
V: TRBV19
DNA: TGTGCCAGTAGCAACAGGGGGCCCAATGAGCAGTTCTTC
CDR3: CASSNRGPNEQFF

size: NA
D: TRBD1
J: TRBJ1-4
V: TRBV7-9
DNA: TGTGCCAGCAGCCTCGGGACAGCAAATGAAAAACTGTTTTTT
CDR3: CASSLGTANEKLFF

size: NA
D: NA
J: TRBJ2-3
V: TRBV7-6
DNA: TGTGCCAGCAGCTTAGGGGGCGGGACAGTGAAAGGAGATACGCAGTATTTT
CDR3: CASSLGGGTVKGDTQYF

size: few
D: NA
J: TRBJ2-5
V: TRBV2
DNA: TGTGCCAGCACATACAGGGCTGAGGGGGAGACCCAGTACTTC
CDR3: CASTYRAEGETQYF